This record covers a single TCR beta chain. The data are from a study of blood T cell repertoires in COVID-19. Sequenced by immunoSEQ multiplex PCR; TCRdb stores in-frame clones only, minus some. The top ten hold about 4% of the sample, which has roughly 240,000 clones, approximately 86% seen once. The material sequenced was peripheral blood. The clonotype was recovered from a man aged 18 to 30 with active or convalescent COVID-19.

The CDR3 nucleotides read TGTGCCAGCAGCCAAGGACTAGCGGGGAGTTTTGGAAAGACCCAGTACTTC. Protein product: CASSQGLAGSFGKTQYF. The V call is TRBV3-1 (or the pseudogene TRBV3-2), the J call TRBJ2-5, with TRBD2 matching 11 bases. The CDR3 spans 17 residues. The ends lost 1 base at V and 6 bases at J; junction bases unmatched: 10. Germline lookup yields CDR1 LGHDT and CDR2 YNNKEL (reference sequence).